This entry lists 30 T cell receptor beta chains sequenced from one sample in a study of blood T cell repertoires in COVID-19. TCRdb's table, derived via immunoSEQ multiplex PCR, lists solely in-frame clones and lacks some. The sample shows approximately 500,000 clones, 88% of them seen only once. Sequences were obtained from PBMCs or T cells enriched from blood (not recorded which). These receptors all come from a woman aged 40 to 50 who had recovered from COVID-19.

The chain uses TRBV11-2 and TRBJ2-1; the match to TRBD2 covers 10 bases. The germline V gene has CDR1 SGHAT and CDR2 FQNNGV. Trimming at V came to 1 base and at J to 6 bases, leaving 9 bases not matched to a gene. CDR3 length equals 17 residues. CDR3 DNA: TGTGCCAGCAGCTTAGTCGTGACTAGCGGGCCTCTCAATGAGCAGTTCTTC. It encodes CASSLVVTSGPLNEQFF. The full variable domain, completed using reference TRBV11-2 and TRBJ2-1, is EAGVAQSPRYKIIEKRQSVAFWCNPISGHATLYWYQQILGQGPKLLIQFQNNGVVDDSQLPKDRFSAERLKGVDSTLKIQPAKLEDSAVYLCASSLVVTSGPLNEQFFGPGTRLTVL.

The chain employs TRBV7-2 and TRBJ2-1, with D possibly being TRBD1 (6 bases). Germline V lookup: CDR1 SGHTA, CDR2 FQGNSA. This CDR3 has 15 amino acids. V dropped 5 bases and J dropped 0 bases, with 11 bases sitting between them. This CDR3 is CASSPQGTSYNEQFF. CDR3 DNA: TGTGCCAGCAGCCCACAGGGAACCTCCTACAATGAGCAGTTCTTC.

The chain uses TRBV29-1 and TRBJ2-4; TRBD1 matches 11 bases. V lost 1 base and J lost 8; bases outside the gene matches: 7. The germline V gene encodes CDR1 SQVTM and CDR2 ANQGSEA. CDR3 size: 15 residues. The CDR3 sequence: CSVEGLGQGVDIQYF. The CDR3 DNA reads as TGCAGCGTTGAAGGCTTGGGACAGGGGGTGGACATTCAGTACTTC.

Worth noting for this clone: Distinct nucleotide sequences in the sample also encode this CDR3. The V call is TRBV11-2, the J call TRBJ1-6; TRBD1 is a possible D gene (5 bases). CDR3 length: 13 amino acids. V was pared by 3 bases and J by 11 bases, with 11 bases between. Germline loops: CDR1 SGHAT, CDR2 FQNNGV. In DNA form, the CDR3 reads TGTGCCAGCAGCTTGGGGGGTGGAACACCCCTCCACTTT. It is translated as CASSLGGGTPLHF.

This chain's CDR3 is CASSSGGANTEAFF. The CDR3 DNA is TGTGCCAGCAGCAGTGGGGGGGCGAACACTGAAGCTTTCTTT. The V gene is TRBV7-9, the J gene TRBJ1-1; D possibly corresponds to TRBD1 (6 bases). This CDR3 region has 14 residues. The germline gives CDR1 SEHNR, CDR2 FQNEAQ (reference sequence). Trimming pared 5 bases from V and 1 base from J, leaving 11 bases between. Looking up the rest from reference TRBV7-9 and TRBJ1-1 gives the full variable domain: DTGVSQNPRHKITKRGQNVTFRCDPISEHNRLYWYRQTLGQGPEFLTYFQNEAQLEKSRLLSDRFSAERPKGSFSTLEIQRTEQGDSAMYLCASSSGGANTEAFFGQGTRLTVV.

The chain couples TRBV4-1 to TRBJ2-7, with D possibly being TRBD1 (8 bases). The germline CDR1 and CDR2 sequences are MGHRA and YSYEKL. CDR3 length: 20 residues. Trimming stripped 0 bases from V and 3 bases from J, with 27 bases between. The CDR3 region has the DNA TGCGCCAGCAGCCAAGATCAGACGGGGGGCGCAGACAGGGGCGACTACGAGCAGTACTTC. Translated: CASSQDQTGGADRGDYEQYF.

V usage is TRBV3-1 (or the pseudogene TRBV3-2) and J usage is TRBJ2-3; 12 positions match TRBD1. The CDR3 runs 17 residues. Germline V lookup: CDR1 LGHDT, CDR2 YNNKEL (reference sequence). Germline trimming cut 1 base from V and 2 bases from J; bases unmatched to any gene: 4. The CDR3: CASSQAVGQGATDTQYF. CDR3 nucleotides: TGTGCCAGCAGCCAAGCCGTGGGACAGGGGGCCACAGATACGCAGTATTTT.

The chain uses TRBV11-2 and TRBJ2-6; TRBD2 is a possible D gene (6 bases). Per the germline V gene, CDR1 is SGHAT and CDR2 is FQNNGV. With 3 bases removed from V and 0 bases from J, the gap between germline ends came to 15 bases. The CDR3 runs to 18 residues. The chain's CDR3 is CASSFLGGRSSGANVLTF. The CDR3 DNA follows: TGTGCCAGCAGCTTTTTGGGGGGTAGGAGCTCTGGGGCCAACGTCCTGACTTTC.

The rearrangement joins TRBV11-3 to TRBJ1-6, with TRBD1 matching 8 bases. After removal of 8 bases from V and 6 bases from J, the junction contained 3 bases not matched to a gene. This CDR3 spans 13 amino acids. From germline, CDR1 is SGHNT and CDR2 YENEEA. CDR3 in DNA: TGTGCCAGCCAGGGGGCTCTTAATTCACCCCTCCACTTT. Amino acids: CASQGALNSPLHF.

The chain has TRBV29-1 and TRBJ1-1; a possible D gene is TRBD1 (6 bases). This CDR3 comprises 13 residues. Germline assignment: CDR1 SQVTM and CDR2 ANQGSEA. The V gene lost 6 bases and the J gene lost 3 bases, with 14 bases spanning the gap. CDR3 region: CSVVRWTDTEAFF. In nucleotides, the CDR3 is TGCAGCGTGGTACGATGGACAGACACTGAAGCTTTCTTT.

CDR3 residues: CASSLFVGQLSYNEQFF. CDR3 in DNA: TGTGCCAGCAGCTTGTTTGTGGGACAGCTATCCTACAATGAGCAGTTCTTC. This chain joins TRBV5-8 and TRBJ2-1; TRBD1 agrees at 7 bases. From germline, CDR1 is SGHTS and CDR2 YDEGEE. V lost 1 base and J lost 1; bases outside the gene matches: 8. This CDR3 region has 17 residues. The full variable domain, completed using reference TRBV5-8 and TRBJ2-1, is EAGVTQSPTHLIKTRGQQATLRCSPISGHTSVYWYQQALGLGLQFLLWYDEGEERNRGNFPPRFSGRQFPNYSSELNVNALELEDSALYLCASSLFVGQLSYNEQFFGPGTRLTVL.

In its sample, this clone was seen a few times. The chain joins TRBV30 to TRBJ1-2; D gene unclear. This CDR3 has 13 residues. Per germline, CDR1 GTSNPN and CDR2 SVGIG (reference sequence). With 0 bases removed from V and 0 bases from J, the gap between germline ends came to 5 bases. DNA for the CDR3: TGTGCCTGGAGTGTCCTAGCTAACTATGGCTACACCTTC. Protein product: CAWSVLANYGYTF.

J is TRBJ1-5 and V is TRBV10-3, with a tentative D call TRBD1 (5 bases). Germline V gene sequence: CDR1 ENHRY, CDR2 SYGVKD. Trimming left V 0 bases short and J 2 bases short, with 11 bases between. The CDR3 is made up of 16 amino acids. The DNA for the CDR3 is TGTGCCATCAGTGAGTCTCCGGCAGGGCGCAATCAGCCCCAGCATTTT. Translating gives CAISESPAGRNQPQHF.

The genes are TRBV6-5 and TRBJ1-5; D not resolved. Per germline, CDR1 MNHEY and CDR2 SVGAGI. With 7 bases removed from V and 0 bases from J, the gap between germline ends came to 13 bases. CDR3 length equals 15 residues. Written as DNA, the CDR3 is TGTGCCAGCATTTCTGGGCCTTATAGCAATCAGCCCCAGCATTTT. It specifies CASISGPYSNQPQHF.

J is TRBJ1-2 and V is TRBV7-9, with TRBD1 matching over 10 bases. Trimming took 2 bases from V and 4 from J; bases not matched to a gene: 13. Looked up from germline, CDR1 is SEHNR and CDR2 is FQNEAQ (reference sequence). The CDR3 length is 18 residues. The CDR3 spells CASSLRLRQGALTYGYTF. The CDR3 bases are TGTGCCAGCAGCTTAAGGCTTCGACAGGGGGCGCTGACCTATGGCTACACCTTC. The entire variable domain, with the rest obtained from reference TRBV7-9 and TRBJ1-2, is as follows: DTGVSQNPRHKITKRGQNVTFRCDPISEHNRLYWYRQTLGQGPEFLTYFQNEAQLEKSRLLSDRFSAERPKGSFSTLEIQRTEQGDSAMYLCASSLRLRQGALTYGYTFGSGTRLTVV.

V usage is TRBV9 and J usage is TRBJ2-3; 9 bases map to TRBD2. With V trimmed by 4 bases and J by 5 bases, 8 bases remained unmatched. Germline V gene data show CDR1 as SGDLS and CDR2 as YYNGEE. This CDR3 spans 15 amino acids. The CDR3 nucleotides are TGTGCCAGCAGCCGAGGAGGCGGGGGGGAAGATACGCAGTATTTT. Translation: CASSRGGGGEDTQYF.

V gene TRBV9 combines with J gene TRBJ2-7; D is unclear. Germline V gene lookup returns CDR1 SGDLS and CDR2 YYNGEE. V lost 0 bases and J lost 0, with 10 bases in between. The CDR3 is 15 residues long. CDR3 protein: CASSVVADTSYEQYF. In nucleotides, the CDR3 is TGTGCCAGCAGCGTAGTAGCAGATACCTCCTACGAGCAGTACTTC.

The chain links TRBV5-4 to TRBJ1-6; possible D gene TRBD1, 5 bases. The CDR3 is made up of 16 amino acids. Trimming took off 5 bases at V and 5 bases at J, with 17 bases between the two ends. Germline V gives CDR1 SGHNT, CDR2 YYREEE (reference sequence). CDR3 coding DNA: TGTGCCAGCAGTTCCCTTTATTCGGGGGATAATTCACCCCTCCACTTT. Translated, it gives CASSSLYSGDNSPLHF.

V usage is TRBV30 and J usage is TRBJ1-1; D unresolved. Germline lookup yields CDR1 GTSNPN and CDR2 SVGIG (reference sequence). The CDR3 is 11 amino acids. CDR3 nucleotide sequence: TGTGCGGGGAGGGAGAACACTGAAGCTTTCTTT. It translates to CAGRENTEAFF. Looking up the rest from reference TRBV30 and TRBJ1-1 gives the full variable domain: SQTIHQWPATLVQPVGSPLSLECTVEGTSNPNLYWYRQAAGRGLQLLFYSVGIGQISSEVPQNLSASRPQDRQFILSSKKLLLSDSGFYLCAGRENTEAFFGQGTRLTVV.

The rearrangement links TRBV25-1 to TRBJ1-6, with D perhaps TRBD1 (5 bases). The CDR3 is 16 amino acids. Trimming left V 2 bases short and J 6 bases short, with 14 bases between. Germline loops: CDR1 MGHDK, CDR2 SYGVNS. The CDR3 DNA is TGTGCCAGCAGTGAACGAGTCCAGGGTGGTAATTCACCCCTCCACTTT. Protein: CASSERVQGGNSPLHF.

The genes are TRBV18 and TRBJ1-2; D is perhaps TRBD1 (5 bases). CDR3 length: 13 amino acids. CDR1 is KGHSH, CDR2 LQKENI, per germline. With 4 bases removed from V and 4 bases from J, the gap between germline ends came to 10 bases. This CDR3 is CASSLDSSYGYTF. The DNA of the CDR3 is TGTGCCAGCTCACTAGACAGTTCCTATGGCTACACCTTC.

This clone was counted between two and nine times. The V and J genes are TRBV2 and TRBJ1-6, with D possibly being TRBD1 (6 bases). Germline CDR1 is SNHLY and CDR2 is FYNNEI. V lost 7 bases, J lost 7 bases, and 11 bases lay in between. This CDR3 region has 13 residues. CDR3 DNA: TGTGCCAGCAAGGAGGGGGGGAATTCACCCCTCCACTTT. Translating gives CASKEGGNSPLHF.

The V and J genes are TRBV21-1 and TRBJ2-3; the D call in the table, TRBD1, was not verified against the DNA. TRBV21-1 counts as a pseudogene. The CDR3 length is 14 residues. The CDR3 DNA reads TGTGCCAGCAGCCTCCGAACAGAAACAGATACGCAGTATTTT. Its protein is CASSLRTETDTQYF.

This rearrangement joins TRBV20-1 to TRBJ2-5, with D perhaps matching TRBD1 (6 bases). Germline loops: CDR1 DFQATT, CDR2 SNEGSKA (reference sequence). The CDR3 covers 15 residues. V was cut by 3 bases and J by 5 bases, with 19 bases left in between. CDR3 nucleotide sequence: TGCAGTGCTAGTCAGGCAGGGGTTGATATGGAGACCCAGTACTTC. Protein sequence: CSASQAGVDMETQYF.

The CDR3 protein is CATSGGRGYTF. The CDR3 DNA reads as TGTGCCACCAGTGGAGGGAGGGGCTACACCTTC. V is TRBV24-1 and J is TRBJ1-2; D gene unclear. The CDR3 length is 11 residues. With 5 bases removed from V and 8 bases from J, the gap between germline ends came to 8 bases. Germline V lookup: CDR1 KGHDR, CDR2 SFDVKD.

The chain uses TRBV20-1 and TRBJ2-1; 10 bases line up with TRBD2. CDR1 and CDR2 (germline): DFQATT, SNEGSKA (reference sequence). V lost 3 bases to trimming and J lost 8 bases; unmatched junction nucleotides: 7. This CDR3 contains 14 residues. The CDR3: CSASGLAGAHEQFF. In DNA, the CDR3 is TGCAGTGCTAGTGGCCTAGCGGGAGCCCATGAGCAGTTCTTC.

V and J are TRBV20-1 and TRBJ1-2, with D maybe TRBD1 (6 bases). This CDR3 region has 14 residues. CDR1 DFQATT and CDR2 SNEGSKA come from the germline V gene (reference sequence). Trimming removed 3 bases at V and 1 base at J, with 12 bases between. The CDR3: CSASIRGYNYGYTF. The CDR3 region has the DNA TGCAGTGCTAGTATCAGGGGTTATAACTATGGCTACACCTTC.

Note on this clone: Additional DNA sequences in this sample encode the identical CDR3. The CDR3 region has the DNA TGTGCCAGCAGTTTACGGGTCAATGAGCAGTTCTTC. Translation: CASSLRVNEQFF. J is TRBJ2-1 and V is TRBV12-3 or TRBV12-4, with D unclear. V lost 2 bases to trimming and J lost 6 bases, with 5 bases between them. This CDR3 contains 12 residues.

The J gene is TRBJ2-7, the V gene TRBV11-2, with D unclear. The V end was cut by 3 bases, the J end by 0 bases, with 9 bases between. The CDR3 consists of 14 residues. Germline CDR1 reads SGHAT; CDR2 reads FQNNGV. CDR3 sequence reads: CASSFPGPSYEQYF. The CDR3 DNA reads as TGTGCCAGCAGCTTCCCCGGTCCCTCCTACGAGCAGTACTTC.

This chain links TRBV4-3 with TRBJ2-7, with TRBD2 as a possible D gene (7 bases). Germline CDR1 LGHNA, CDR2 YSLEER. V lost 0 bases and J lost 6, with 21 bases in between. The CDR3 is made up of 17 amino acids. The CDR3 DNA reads TGCGCCAGCAGCCAAGATCTCAGGCGGGGGCTGGCCGCCGAGCAGTACTTC. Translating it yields CASSQDLRRGLAAEQYF.